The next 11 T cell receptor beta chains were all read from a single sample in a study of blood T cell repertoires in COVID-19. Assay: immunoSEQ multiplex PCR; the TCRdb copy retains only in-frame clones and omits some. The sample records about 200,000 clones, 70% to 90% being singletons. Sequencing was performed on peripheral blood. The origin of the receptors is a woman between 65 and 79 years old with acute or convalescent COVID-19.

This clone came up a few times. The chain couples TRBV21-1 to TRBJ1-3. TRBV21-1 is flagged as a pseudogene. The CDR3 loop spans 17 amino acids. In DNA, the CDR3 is TGTGCCAGCAGCCTCCGAGGGAAGCCGTTCTCTGGAAACACCATATATTTT. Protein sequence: CASSLRGKPFSGNTIYF.

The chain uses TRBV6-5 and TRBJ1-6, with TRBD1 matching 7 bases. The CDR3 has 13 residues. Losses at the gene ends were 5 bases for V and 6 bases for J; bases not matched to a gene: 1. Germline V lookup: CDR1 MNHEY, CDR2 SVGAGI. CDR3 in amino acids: CASSRDSNSPLHF. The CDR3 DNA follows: TGTGCCAGCAGTAGGGACAGTAATTCACCCCTCCACTTT.

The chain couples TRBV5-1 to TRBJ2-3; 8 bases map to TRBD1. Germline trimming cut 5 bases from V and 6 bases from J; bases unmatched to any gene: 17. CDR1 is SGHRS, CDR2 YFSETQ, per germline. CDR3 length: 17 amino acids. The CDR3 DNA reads TGCGCCAGCAGGGCCGGGACAGGCATCAGTCAGTTGGATACGCAGTATTTT. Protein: CASRAGTGISQLDTQYF.

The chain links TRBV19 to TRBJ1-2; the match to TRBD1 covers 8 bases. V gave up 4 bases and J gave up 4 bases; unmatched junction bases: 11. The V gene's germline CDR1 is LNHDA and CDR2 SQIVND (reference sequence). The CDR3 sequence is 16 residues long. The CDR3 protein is CASSTTTGAETYGYTF. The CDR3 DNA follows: TGTGCCAGTAGTACGACGACAGGGGCTGAAACCTATGGCTACACCTTC.

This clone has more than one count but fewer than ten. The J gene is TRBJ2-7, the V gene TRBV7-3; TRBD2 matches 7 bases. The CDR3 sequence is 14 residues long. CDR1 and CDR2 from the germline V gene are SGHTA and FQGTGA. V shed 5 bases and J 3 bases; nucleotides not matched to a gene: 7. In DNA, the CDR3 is TGTGCCAGCAGCCCGACTAGCTCCCACTACGAGCAGTACTTC. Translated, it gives CASSPTSSHYEQYF.

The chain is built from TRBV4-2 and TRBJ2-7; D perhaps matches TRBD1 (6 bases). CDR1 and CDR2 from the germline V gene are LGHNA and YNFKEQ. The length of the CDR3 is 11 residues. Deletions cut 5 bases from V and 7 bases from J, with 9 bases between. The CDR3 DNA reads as TGTGCCAGCAGCGTTCAGGGGGAGCAGTACTTC. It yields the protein CASSVQGEQYF.

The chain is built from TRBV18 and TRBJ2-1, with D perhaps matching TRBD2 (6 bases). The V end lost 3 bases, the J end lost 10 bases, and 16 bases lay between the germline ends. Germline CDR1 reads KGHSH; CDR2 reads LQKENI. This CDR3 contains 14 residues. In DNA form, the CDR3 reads TGTGCCAGCTCACCCGTCGACGGGCTAGCGGAGCAGTTCTTC. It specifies CASSPVDGLAEQFF.

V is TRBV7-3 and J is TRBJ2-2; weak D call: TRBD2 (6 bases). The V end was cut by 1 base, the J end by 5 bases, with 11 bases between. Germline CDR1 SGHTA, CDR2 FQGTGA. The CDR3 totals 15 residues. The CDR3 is CASSLRLGGTGELFF. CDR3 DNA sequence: TGTGCCAGCAGCTTAAGACTAGGCGGGACCGGGGAGCTGTTTTTT.

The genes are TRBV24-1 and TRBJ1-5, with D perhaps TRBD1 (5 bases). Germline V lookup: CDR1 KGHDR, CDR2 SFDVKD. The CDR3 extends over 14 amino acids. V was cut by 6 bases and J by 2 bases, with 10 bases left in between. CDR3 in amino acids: CATSQGWGNQPQHF. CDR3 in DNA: TGTGCCACCAGTCAGGGATGGGGCAATCAGCCCCAGCATTTT.

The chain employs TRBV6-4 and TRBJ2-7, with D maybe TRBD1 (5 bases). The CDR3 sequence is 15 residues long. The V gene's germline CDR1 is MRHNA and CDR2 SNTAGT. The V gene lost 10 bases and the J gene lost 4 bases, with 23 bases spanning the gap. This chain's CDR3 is CATNRPAGKRYEQYF. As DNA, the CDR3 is TGTGCCACCAATAGACCGGCAGGGAAGAGGTACGAGCAGTACTTC.

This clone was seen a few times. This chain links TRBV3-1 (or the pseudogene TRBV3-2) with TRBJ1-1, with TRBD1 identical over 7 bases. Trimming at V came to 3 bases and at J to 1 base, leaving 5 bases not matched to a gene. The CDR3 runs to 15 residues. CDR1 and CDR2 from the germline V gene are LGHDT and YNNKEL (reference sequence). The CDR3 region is CASSQRTGWNTEAFF. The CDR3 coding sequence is TGTGCCAGCAGCCAGCGGACAGGTTGGAACACTGAAGCTTTCTTT.